This T cell receptor beta chain stems from a study of shared clonotypes between healthy human individuals. Study-level background: Donors consisted of two women and a few men between 18 and 49. The plates for each donor numbered three CD4 naive, three CD4 memory, two CD8 naive and one CD8 memory.

Study-wide results and caveats: Compared with clonotypes that all four donors shared, non-shared clonotypes had lower generation probabilities.

The naive CD8 population came from CD45RO-negative cells selected for CCR7, without terminally differentiated effector memory CD45RA+ cells. Donors comprised only Caucasian adults living in Nashville, Tennessee. This clone was seen once. The antigen is unknown. Per germline, CDR1 MGHRA and CDR2 YSYEKL. There are 16 residues in the CDR3. The J segment lost 1 base and the V segment lost 1 base, leaving 6 bases of the junction unmatched. TCRdb's copy holds only in-frame clones and misses some; the assay was immunoSEQ multiplex PCR. The sample contains about 580,000 clones, roughly 98% of which appear only once.

The receptor comes from a man in his thirties or forties in good health. The material sequenced was naive CD8+ T cells sorted from blood. The V call is TRBV4-1, the J call TRBJ2-7; 8 nucleotides line up with TRBD2. As DNA, the CDR3 is TGCGCCAGCAGCCAAGCAGCGGGAGATAATTCCTACGAGCAGTACTTC. It yields the protein CASSQAAGDNSYEQYF.